The next 2 T cell receptor beta chains were all read from a single sample in a study of blood T cell repertoires in COVID-19. Sequencing was performed with immunoSEQ multiplex PCR; in TCRdb, only in-frame clones are kept and a portion is missing. The data hold tens of thousands of clones, with approximately 80% observed a single time. Material: peripheral blood. These receptors all come from an older man with COVID-19, enrolled during active disease.

In this sample, this clone turned up a few times. This CDR3 reads CASSLARGNYGYTF. The CDR3 coding sequence is TGTGCCAGCAGCTTAGCACGGGGAAACTATGGCTACACCTTC. The chain has TRBV7-2 and TRBJ1-2; the D is unclear. Per the germline V gene, CDR1 is SGHTA and CDR2 is FQGNSA. The germline V and J ends were trimmed by 0 bases and 2 bases, with 7 bases remaining between them. CDR3 length: 14 amino acids.

V usage is TRBV7-2 and J usage is TRBJ2-5; D may be TRBD2 (5 bases). The germline gives CDR1 SGHTA, CDR2 FQGNSA. The V and J ends lost 1 base and 2 bases respectively, with 8 bases between them. The CDR3 consists of 14 residues. CDR3 sequence (DNA): TGTGCCAGCAGCTTAGGACTAATACAAGAGACCCAGTACTTC. Its protein product is CASSLGLIQETQYF. The full variable domain, with the rest looked up from reference TRBV7-2 and TRBJ2-5, is GAGVSQSPSNKVTEKGKDVELRCDPISGHTALYWYRQSLGQGLEFLIYFQGNSAPDKSGLPSDRFSAERTGGSVSTLTIQRTQQEDSAVYLCASSLGLIQETQYFGPGTRLLVL.